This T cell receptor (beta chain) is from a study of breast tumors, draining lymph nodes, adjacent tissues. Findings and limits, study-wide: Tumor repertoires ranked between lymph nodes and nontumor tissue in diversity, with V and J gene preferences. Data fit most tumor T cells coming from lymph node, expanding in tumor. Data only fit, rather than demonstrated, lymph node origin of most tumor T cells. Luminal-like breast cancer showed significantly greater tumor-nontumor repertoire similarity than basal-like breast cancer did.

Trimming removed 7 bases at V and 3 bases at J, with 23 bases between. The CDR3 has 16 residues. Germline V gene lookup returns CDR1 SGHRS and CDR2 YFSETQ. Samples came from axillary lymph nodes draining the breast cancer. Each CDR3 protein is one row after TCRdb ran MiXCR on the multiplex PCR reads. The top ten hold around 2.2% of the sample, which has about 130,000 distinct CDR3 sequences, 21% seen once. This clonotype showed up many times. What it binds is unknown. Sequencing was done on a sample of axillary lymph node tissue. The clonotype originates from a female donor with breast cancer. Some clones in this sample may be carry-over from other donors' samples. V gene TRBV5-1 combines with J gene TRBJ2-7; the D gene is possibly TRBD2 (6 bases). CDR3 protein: CASGTGTVGFSYEQYF. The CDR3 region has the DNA TGCGCCAGCGGAACCGGGACTGTCGGTTTTAGCTACGAGCAGTACTTC.